The 32 T cell receptor beta chains reported below all come from one sample, sequenced in a study of PD-L1 blockade in urothelial cancer. Assay used: immunoSEQ multiplex PCR; TCRdb lists only in-frame clones, some missing. Of tens of thousands of clones listed, roughly 82% were seen once; the top ten hold 6.8%. Time point in this sample: pretreatment peripheral blood. Source: PBMCs, taken around atezolizumab (anti-PD-L1) treatment. The receptors shown here come from a man in his sixties with urothelial cancer.

The chain has TRBV5-8 and TRBJ1-2, with D uncertain. The germline V gene has CDR1 SGHTS and CDR2 YDEGEE. CDR3 length equals 15 residues. V shed 0 bases and J shed 0 bases, with 9 bases lying between them. The CDR3 DNA is TGTGCCAGCAGCTTGGGTGACGGAGCTAACTATGGCTACACCTTC. It is translated as CASSLGDGANYGYTF.

The chain couples TRBV27 to TRBJ2-7, with D possibly TRBD2 on 5 matching bases. CDR3 length: 14 residues. V lost 3 bases to trimming and J lost 6 bases, with 15 bases between them. Germline V gene lookup returns CDR1 MNHEY and CDR2 SMNVEV (reference sequence). The CDR3 DNA sequence: TGTGCCAGCAGTTTTCTCAGCACCCTAGCCGAGCAGTACTTC. Protein product: CASSFLSTLAEQYF.

The chain combines TRBV5-4 with TRBJ2-3, with TRBD2 matching over 9 bases. The germline CDR1 and CDR2 sequences are SGHNT and YYREEE (reference sequence). The length of the CDR3 is 15 residues. The V and J ends lost 1 base and 2 bases, in that order; junction bases with no gene match: 2. CDR3 protein: CASSLLAGLTDTQYF. CDR3 DNA: TGTGCCAGCAGCTTGCTAGCGGGGCTCACAGATACGCAGTATTTT.

In nucleotides, the CDR3 is TGTGCCAGCAGCATTCTGGAGACCCAGTACTTC. It specifies CASSILETQYF. The chain carries TRBV7-9 and TRBJ2-5; D not certain. The CDR3 runs to 11 residues. Germline CDR1 is SEHNR and CDR2 is FQNEAQ (reference sequence). Trimming removed 5 bases at V and 5 bases at J, with 6 bases between. Using reference TRBV7-9 and TRBJ2-5 for the parts outside the CDR3, the full variable domain is DTGVSQNPRHKITKRGQNVTFRCDPISEHNRLYWYRQTLGQGPEFLTYFQNEAQLEKSRLLSDRFSAERPKGSFSTLEIQRTEQGDSAMYLCASSILETQYFGPGTRLLVL.

This chain uses TRBV28 with TRBJ1-6; D is uncertain. The CDR3 spans 15 residues. Germline V gives CDR1 MDHEN, CDR2 SYDVKM. V lost 6 bases and J 0 bases, leaving 9 bases between the germline ends. CDR3 sequence reads: CASSRTSSYNSPLHF. DNA of the CDR3: TGTGCCAGCAGCCGAACTAGCTCCTATAATTCACCCCTCCACTTT.

The rearrangement joins TRBV19 to TRBJ1-5, with 9 positions matching TRBD1. The CDR3 extends over 15 amino acids. V shed 6 bases, J shed 3 bases, and the junction held 6 bases outside the gene matches. Germline-derived CDR1 and CDR2 are LNHDA and SQIVND (reference sequence). CDR3 nucleotide sequence: TGTGCCAGTAGGGGACAGGGTCTGTACAATCAGCCCCAGCATTTT. As protein: CASRGQGLYNQPQHF.

This clone was seen a few times. The same CDR3 also results from other DNA sequences found in this sample. The chain couples TRBV30 to TRBJ1-6; 7 bases align to TRBD1. This CDR3 comprises 14 residues. V shed 1 base and J 7 bases; nucleotides not matched to a gene: 4. Germline V gene data show CDR1 as GTSNPN and CDR2 as SVGIG (reference sequence). CDR3 residues: CAWSGGQDNSPLHF. As DNA, the CDR3 is TGTGCCTGGAGTGGCGGACAGGACAATTCACCCCTCCACTTT.

This clone showed up just once. This sample includes further DNA sequences coding for the same CDR3. This chain uses TRBV6-1 with TRBJ2-7; 8 bases agree with TRBD1. The CDR3 length is 12 residues. V lost 6 bases to trimming and J lost 4 bases; unmatched junction nucleotides: 2. Germline CDR1 is MNHNS and CDR2 is SASEGT. CDR3 DNA sequence: TGTGCCAGCAGGGGACAGGCTTACGAGCAGTACTTC. It is translated as CASRGQAYEQYF.

The chain combines TRBV5-1 with TRBJ2-3, with D maybe TRBD1 (5 bases). Germline V gives CDR1 SGHRS, CDR2 YFSETQ. The CDR3 is made up of 15 amino acids. V was cut by 4 bases and J by 6 bases, with 18 bases left in between. This chain's CDR3 is CASSLGHPQLDTQYF. The CDR3 DNA follows: TGCGCCAGCAGCCTAGGACACCCTCAGTTGGATACGCAGTATTTT. The full variable domain, rest sourced from reference TRBV5-1 and TRBJ2-3, is KAGVTQTPRYLIKTRGQQVTLSCSPISGHRSVSWYQQTPGQGLQFLFEYFSETQRNKGNFPGRFSGRQFSNSRSEMNVSTLELGDSALYLCASSLGHPQLDTQYFGPGTRLTVL.

The genes are TRBV28 and TRBJ2-1; D gene uncertain. The length of the CDR3 is 14 residues. The germline gives CDR1 MDHEN, CDR2 SYDVKM. Trimming took 6 bases from V and 0 from J, leaving 9 bases between them. The CDR3 DNA sequence: TGTGCCAGCAGGGTGACTGGCTCCTACAATGAGCAGTTCTTC. Its protein product is CASRVTGSYNEQFF. Full variable domain (outside the CDR3, taken from reference TRBV28 and TRBJ2-1): DVKVTQSSRYLVKRTGEKVFLECVQDMDHENMFWYRQDPGLGLRLIYFSYDVKMKEKGDIPEGYSVSREKKERFSLILESASTNQTSMYLCASRVTGSYNEQFFGPGTRLTVL.

This rearrangement joins TRBV6-1 to TRBJ2-1, with 8 bases that match TRBD1. Germline loops: CDR1 MNHNS, CDR2 SASEGT. V was clipped by 7 bases and J by 4 bases; unmatched bases: 3. This CDR3 has 13 residues. CDR3 residues: CASNGQGYNEQFF. For the CDR3, the DNA is TGTGCCAGCAACGGACAGGGTTACAATGAGCAGTTCTTC.

V gene TRBV5-1 combines with J gene TRBJ2-2; 7 nucleotides match TRBD2. The J segment lost 6 bases and the V segment lost 2 bases, leaving 4 bases of the junction unmatched. The CDR3 has 14 residues. The germline V gene has CDR1 SGHRS and CDR2 YFSETQ. The CDR3 nucleotides read TGCGCCAGCAGCTTTGCAAGCGGGGCCGGGGAGCTGTTTTTT. This encodes CASSFASGAGELFF.

The chain couples TRBV5-6 to TRBJ2-1, with D unresolved. Per germline, CDR1 SGHDT and CDR2 YYEEEE. CDR3 length: 16 amino acids. Between the trimmed V and J ends, which lost 1 base and 3 bases, there was a span of 14 bases. The CDR3 loop reads CASSLLPGSVYNEQFF. CDR3 nucleotide sequence: TGTGCCAGCAGCTTGCTCCCAGGATCCGTCTACAATGAGCAGTTCTTC.

The chain carries TRBV10-3 and TRBJ1-1; no firm D call. The CDR3 has 13 amino acids. Germline V gene sequence: CDR1 ENHRY, CDR2 SYGVKD. Trimming left V 5 bases short and J 1 base short, with 8 bases between. In DNA form, the CDR3 reads TGTGCCATCAGTATCACAGAGAACACTGAAGCTTTCTTT. It encodes CAISITENTEAFF.

The V gene is TRBV11-2, the J gene TRBJ1-2; D not resolved. Per the germline V gene, CDR1 is SGHAT and CDR2 is FQNNGV. The ends were cut back, 2 bases at V and 5 bases at J, with 9 bases in the middle. The CDR3 spans 13 residues. The CDR3 DNA is TGTGCCAGCAGCTTAAACTCGGTATATGGCTACACCTTC. Encoded protein: CASSLNSVYGYTF.

The gene calls are TRBV4-1 and TRBJ1-5; TRBD1 aligns across 8 bases. The trim removed 1 base at V and 0 bases at J, leaving 2 bases unmatched. Germline V gene data show CDR1 as MGHRA and CDR2 as YSYEKL. The CDR3 is 16 amino acids. The DNA for the CDR3 is TGCGCCAGCAGCCAAGGGACAGGGTATAGCAATCAGCCCCAGCATTTT. Protein product: CASSQGTGYSNQPQHF.

This clone was counted a single time. The chain has TRBV11-1 and TRBJ2-7; TRBD2 is a possible D gene (5 bases). Per the germline V gene, CDR1 is SGHAT and CDR2 is FQDESV (reference sequence). Trimming removed 4 bases from V and 6 bases from J, with 19 bases in between. This CDR3 has 15 amino acids. CDR3 in amino acids: CASSYYGNDKGEQYF. CDR3 nucleotides: TGTGCCAGCAGCTATTACGGGAACGATAAGGGCGAGCAGTACTTC.

This clone was picked up one time. The CDR3 DNA reads as TGTGCCAGCAGCTCCCGGGACAGGAACACCATATATTTT. This gives the protein CASSSRDRNTIYF. The chain has TRBV6-6 and TRBJ1-3; TRBD1 agrees at 8 bases. The CDR3 is 13 residues long. In germline, CDR1 is MNHNY, CDR2 SVGAGI (reference sequence). The junction had 5 bases not matched to a gene; V was cut back by 6 bases and J by 7 bases.

This rearrangement joins TRBV19 to TRBJ2-2; possible D gene TRBD2, 5 bases. Germline CDR1 reads LNHDA; CDR2 reads SQIVND (reference sequence). With 4 bases removed from V and 5 bases from J, the gap between germline ends came to 11 bases. The CDR3 consists of 14 residues. For the CDR3, the DNA is TGTGCCAGTAGTAGAGGGATGGGAACCGGGGAGCTGTTTTTT. The encoded protein is CASSRGMGTGELFF.

The V gene is TRBV21-1, the J gene TRBJ2-1; the listed D gene, TRBD2, was not tested against the DNA. TRBV21-1 is an annotated pseudogene. This CDR3 contains 16 residues. The CDR3 bases are TGTGCCAGCAGCAAAGAAGCTAGCCTCTTTGCCAATGAGCAGTTCTTC. Protein sequence: CASSKEASLFANEQFF.

The V call is TRBV19, the J call TRBJ1-1, with D possibly matching TRBD1 (5 bases). V dropped 3 bases and J dropped 5 bases, with 13 bases sitting between them. The germline gives CDR1 LNHDA, CDR2 SQIVND (reference sequence). CDR3 length equals 14 residues. The CDR3 protein is CASSMAGGETEAFF. CDR3 in DNA: TGTGCCAGTAGTATGGCGGGGGGAGAAACTGAAGCTTTCTTT.

The J gene is TRBJ1-3, the V gene TRBV5-4; D might be TRBD1 (5 bases). CDR3 length: 14 amino acids. The V gene's germline CDR1 is SGHNT and CDR2 YYREEE (reference sequence). The V end was cut by 4 bases, the J end by 4 bases, with 12 bases between. CDR3 DNA sequence: TGTGCCAGCAGCGTTGGGACTTCGGGAAACACCATATATTTT. Its translation is CASSVGTSGNTIYF.

The gene calls are TRBV7-2 and TRBJ1-5; 10 bases match TRBD1. The CDR3 consists of 14 residues. Germline lookup yields CDR1 SGHTA and CDR2 FQGNSA. Trimming cost V 5 bases and J 4 bases; bases outside gene matches: 2. The CDR3 sequence is CASSLDRGNQPQHF. The DNA for the CDR3 is TGTGCCAGCAGCCTGGACAGGGGGAATCAGCCCCAGCATTTT.

This clone was found a few times. The chain is built from TRBV19 and TRBJ2-2, with a possible D match to TRBD2 (6 bases). The germline V and J ends were trimmed by 3 bases and 5 bases, with 10 bases remaining between them. The CDR3 covers 14 residues. Germline CDR1 LNHDA, CDR2 SQIVND (reference sequence). For the CDR3, the DNA is TGTGCCAGTAGTATTACGGGGGATACCGGGGAGCTGTTTTTT. It translates to CASSITGDTGELFF. Based on the CDR3 plus reference TRBV19 and TRBJ2-2, the full variable domain is DGGITQSPKYLFRKEGQNVTLSCEQNLNHDAMYWYRQDPGQGLRLIYYSQIVNDFQKGDIAEGYSVSREKKESFPLTVTSAQKNPTAFYLCASSITGDTGELFFGEGSRLTVL.

The J gene is TRBJ1-4, the V gene TRBV6-1; TRBD1 matches 7 bases. This CDR3 has 13 amino acids. Germline assignment: CDR1 MNHNS and CDR2 SASEGT. V lost 8 bases to trimming and J lost 8 bases; unmatched junction nucleotides: 8. CDR3 sequence (DNA): TGTGCCAGCGGTCGGGACAGCGGGGAAAAACTGTTTTTT. Protein: CASGRDSGEKLFF.

This clone showed up just once. This chain uses TRBV6-5 with TRBJ2-7; TRBD1 might be the D (6 bases). V was pared by 0 bases and J by 0 bases, with 12 bases between. Germline CDR1 is MNHEY and CDR2 is SVGAGI. The CDR3 loop spans 16 amino acids. Written as DNA, the CDR3 is TGTGCCAGCAGTTACTCGAAGAACAGGGCCTCCTACGAGCAGTACTTC. This codes for CASSYSKNRASYEQYF.

CDR3 nucleotides: TGTGCCAGCAGTCCCTGGGCCACGAGCACAGATACGCAGTATTTT. Encoded protein: CASSPWATSTDTQYF. The rearrangement joins TRBV27 to TRBJ2-3; D is unresolved. The germline V and J ends were trimmed by 5 bases and 0 bases, with 12 bases remaining between them. CDR3 length: 15 amino acids. Germline V CDR1 and CDR2: MNHEY, SMNVEV (reference sequence).

The rearrangement links TRBV19 to TRBJ2-5, with TRBD1 identical over 7 bases. J gave up 0 bases and V 5 bases, and 12 bases lay outside the gene matches. The length of the CDR3 is 17 residues. The germline V gene encodes CDR1 LNHDA and CDR2 SQIVND (reference sequence). The CDR3 sequence is CASSFQAAGGDQETQYF. CDR3 in DNA: TGTGCCAGTAGTTTCCAGGCGGCAGGGGGAGACCAAGAGACCCAGTACTTC. The entire variable domain, with the rest obtained from reference TRBV19 and TRBJ2-5, is as follows: DGGITQSPKYLFRKEGQNVTLSCEQNLNHDAMYWYRQDPGQGLRLIYYSQIVNDFQKGDIAEGYSVSREKKESFPLTVTSAQKNPTAFYLCASSFQAAGGDQETQYFGPGTRLLVL.

This clone is judged medium-sized. The chain has TRBV11-2 and TRBJ2-3; D ambiguous. CDR1 SGHAT and CDR2 FQNNGV come from the germline V gene. V lost 4 bases, J lost 4 bases, and 15 bases lay in between. The CDR3 runs 15 residues. CDR3 coding DNA: TGTGCCAGCAGCTCCCCGAGATATTCCCCAGATACGCAGTATTTT. As protein: CASSSPRYSPDTQYF.

CDR3 sequence reads: CASTYGQENTEAFF. The CDR3 bases are TGTGCCAGCACCTATGGACAGGAGAACACTGAAGCTTTCTTT. This sequence joins TRBV6-1 and TRBJ1-1; 7 bases line up with TRBD1. V shed 7 bases, J shed 1 base, and the junction held 6 bases outside the gene matches. The length of the CDR3 is 14 residues. Germline V gives CDR1 MNHNS, CDR2 SASEGT.

The J gene is TRBJ1-3, the V gene TRBV6-1; D unclear. Trimming removed 2 bases from V and 0 bases from J, with 8 bases in between. Germline assignment: CDR1 MNHNS and CDR2 SASEGT. CDR3 length: 15 amino acids. The CDR3 loop is CASSEWGGSGNTIYF. CDR3 DNA sequence: TGTGCCAGCAGTGAATGGGGAGGCTCTGGAAACACCATATATTTT.

The gene calls are TRBV5-4 and TRBJ2-3; 11 bases map to TRBD1. The CDR3 contains 16 residues. Germline CDR1 reads SGHNT; CDR2 reads YYREEE (reference sequence). Trimming cost V 5 bases and J 5 bases; bases outside gene matches: 10. This CDR3 is CASRRGGTGGLDTQYF. As DNA, the CDR3 is TGTGCCAGCAGGCGCGGCGGGACAGGGGGATTAGATACGCAGTATTTT. Looking up the rest from reference TRBV5-4 and TRBJ2-3 gives the full variable domain: ETGVTQSPTHLIKTRGQQVTLRCSSQSGHNTVSWYQQALGQGPQFIFQYYREEENGRGNFPPRFSGLQFPNYSSELNVNALELDDSALYLCASRRGGTGGLDTQYFGPGTRLTVL.